This T cell receptor beta chain was identified during a study of vaccination effects on CD4 cells after COVID-19 (dated 2022 in TCRdb). Turning to the overall study: In the ViraFEST assay, PBMC were stimulated with viral peptide pools, and antigen-specific CD4+ T cell clonotypes were then identified by expansion using TCR sequencing. The study compared SARS-CoV-2 spike-specific CD4+ TCR repertoires before and after mRNA vaccination in COVID-19 convalescent patients and infection-naive vaccine recipients. Each participant received two doses of an mRNA SARS-CoV-2 vaccine, either BNT162b2 or mRNA-1273. The full study included over 8 COVID-19 convalescent patients and several SARS-CoV-2-naive healthy vaccine recipients. About 2.1 million PBMC per well were cultured in IMDM with about 4.6% human AB serum, around 10 IU/ml IL-2 and gentamicin, plus 10 ug/ml peptides. Cultures from other donors in the study were sequenced using the Oncomine TCR Beta short-read assay on an Illumina iSeq 100.

V gives up 3 bases and J gives up 5 bases, and the segment between their germline ends measures 16 bases. In the germline V gene (reference sequence), CDR1 corresponds to GTSNPN and CDR2 to SVGIG. Measured from the cysteine to the phenylalanine, the CDR3 is 15 residues long. The entry retains the CDR3 DNA only, 45 bases that are in frame from base 1. In regard to this clone: Its antigen specificity is not known. No much larger clone is present one base from it, and per-base qualities are unavailable.

The library was built by means of the immunoSEQ multiplex PCR assay. DNA from the cultured and isolated CD4+ T cells underwent TCR beta CDR3 sequencing. Per the source publication's procedure: Non-productive TCR sequences were removed and reads were trimmed to the CDR3 region, keeping CDR3s of at least 7 amino acids. The MANAFEST web app was used to pick out antigen-specific clonotypes by comparing their expansion in peptide wells with that in reference cultures. Positive clones required FDR<0.05 expansion versus reference and all other wells, odds ratio above 5, and frequency above 0.1% in two replicate wells. A clonotype was called cross-reactive if it was significantly expanded both in SARS-CoV-2 spike wells and in at least one common cold coronavirus spike condition. Levenshtein distance calculated with the stringdist R package was used to assess CDR3 similarity, and unrooted trees were constructed with ape in R 3.6.1. TCRdb carries this immuneACCESS record with in-frame sequences only. Its versions omit some clonotypes, under half of them owing to an unresolved V gene in the studies checked, with the rest unexplained. V and J calls and clone size are copied from that table; D and trimming were computed from the DNA. The sample table contains approximately 40,000 clones; only one count was recorded for roughly 80% of them. The top ten clonotypes cover approximately 3% of the sample.

After around 10 days of culture, CD4+ T cells were isolated with the EasySep CD4+ T cell isolation kit. None of the healthy vaccine recipients had a prior SARS-CoV-2 infection, which was confirmed by nucleocapsid antibody tests that came back negative both before and after vaccination. Half of the culture medium was replaced with fresh IL-2-containing medium on days 3 and 7. Unless noted otherwise, every peptide stimulation condition was grown in triplicate wells. PBMC were separated from whole blood using Ficoll-Paque Plus gradient centrifugation and were then either cryopreserved at -140C or used fresh. The QIAamp micro DNA kit was used to extract genomic DNA from the cultured CD4+ T cells. Study-level results and caveats: In healthy vaccine recipients, vaccine-induced clones were almost all SARS-CoV-2 mono-reactive, with only 1 of 255 being cross-reactive with common cold coronaviruses. Only a small number of convalescent patients were included, and no early post-infection timepoints were available, which limited the study. At late post-vaccination timepoints, both infection-induced and vaccine-induced clones showed marked clonal contraction, consistent with waning T cell responses.

Sequences were derived from CD4+ T cells from PBMCs cultured without peptide, sampled before COVID-19 vaccination. The V and J segments used are TRBV30 and TRBJ1-4; the D gene lacks a confident call. The receptor was isolated from a human donor who received a COVID-19 vaccine. The CDR3 amino acid sequence is: CAWSLRGGRNEKLFF. Here is the DNA: TGTGCCTGGAGCCTACGGGGAGGGAGGAATGAAAAACTGTTTTTT.